These T cell receptor beta chains were read from a single sample in a study of spatial heterogeneity in lung cancer. MiXCR, applied by TCRdb to the 5' RACE reads, yields one record per CDR3 protein. The table records approximately 10,000 distinct CDR3 sequences, 6.1% of them present only once. The material was normal lung tissue next to the tumor, obtained at surgery. These receptors all stem from a male donor with early-stage non-small cell lung cancer. The CDR3 runs from the conserved cysteine through the conserved F or W. D genes are given only for firm matches. Clone size is shown for a subset of rows, as once, few, many or a class of expanded clone.

CDR3aa	CDR3nt	v_gene	j_gene	d_gene	abundance
CASSLTTDTQYF	TGTGCCAGCAGCTTGACCACAGATACGCAGTATTTT	TRBV9	TRBJ2-3	NA	few
CSASPRPGTGGDEQYF	TGCAGTGCTAGCCCCAGACCCGGGACAGGGGGTGACGAGCAGTACTTC	TRBV20-1	TRBJ2-7	TRBD1	many
CASSSNPTSGEQYF	TGTGCCAGCAGCTCGAACCCAACTAGCGGCGAGCAGTACTTC	TRBV11-1	TRBJ2-7	TRBD2	few
CASSYMNRGGEQFF	TGTGCCAGCAGTTATATGAACAGGGGGGGGGAGCAGTTCTTC	TRBV6-2/TRBV6-3	TRBJ2-1	NA	many
CASSDNTYNEQFF	TGTGCCAGCAGCGATAATACCTACAATGAGCAGTTCTTC	TRBV12-3/TRBV12-4	TRBJ2-1	NA	NA
CASSDSPGQGNYGYTF	TGTGCCAGCTCAGATTCTCCGGGACAGGGGAACTATGGCTACACCTTC	TRBV18	TRBJ1-2	TRBD1	many
CSARREDYEQYF	TGCAGTGCACGCAGGGAAGACTACGAGCAGTACTTC	TRBV20-1	TRBJ2-7	NA	many
CASSGSVTDTQYF	TGTGCCAGTAGCGGGAGCGTCACAGATACGCAGTATTTT	TRBV7-6	TRBJ2-3	TRBD2	many
CSVVRYDREAFF	TGCAGCGTTGTAAGGTACGACAGAGAAGCTTTCTTT	TRBV29-1	TRBJ1-1	NA	large
CASSPDGSRYEQYF	TGTGCCAGCAGTCCCGACGGTTCCCGCTACGAGCAGTACTTC	TRBV27	TRBJ2-7	NA	many
CSARARTRDTIYF	TGCAGTGCTAGAGCCCGGACAAGAGACACCATATATTTT	TRBV20-1	TRBJ1-3	NA	few
CASSTLFTQEDYGYTF	TGTGCCAGCAGCACGCTATTTACACAGGAGGACTATGGCTACACCTTC	TRBV7-2	TRBJ1-2	NA	many
CASSFSESNEQFF	TGTGCCAGCAGCTTCTCGGAATCCAATGAGCAGTTCTTC	TRBV11-1	TRBJ2-1	NA	medium-sized
CASGFQAYYGYTF	TGTGCCAGCGGTTTCCAGGCTTACTATGGCTACACCTTC	TRBV6-5	TRBJ1-2	NA	NA
CASSRPYTEAFF	TGTGCCAGCAGCAGACCTTACACTGAAGCTTTCTTT	TRBV28	TRBJ1-1	NA	many
CASSGTGSVWTDTQYF	TGTGCCAGCAGCGGGACAGGATCGGTGTGGACAGATACGCAGTATTTT	TRBV5-4	TRBJ2-3	TRBD1	many
CASSTARTDEQYF	TGTGCCAGCAGCACAGCTCGGACAGACGAGCAGTACTTC	TRBV7-9	TRBJ2-7	NA	NA
CSARDPTGANEKLFF	TGCAGTGCTAGAGACCCGACAGGGGCTAATGAAAAACTGTTTTTT	TRBV20-1	TRBJ1-4	TRBD1	medium-sized
CASSLTVGVETQYF	TGTGCCAGCAGCTTAACCGTGGGGGTAGAGACCCAGTACTTC	TRBV13	TRBJ2-5	NA	many
CSVRQTVNYGYTF	TGCAGCGTTAGACAGACGGTTAACTATGGCTACACCTTC	TRBV29-1	TRBJ1-2	NA	many
CASSYSKGFETQYF	TGTGCCAGCAGTTACTCGAAAGGGTTTGAGACCCAGTACTTC	TRBV6-2/TRBV6-3	TRBJ2-5	NA	NA
CASSSDRAGGELFF	TGTGCCAGCAGCTCGGACAGGGCAGGCGGGGAGCTGTTTTTT	TRBV11-3	TRBJ2-2	TRBD1	medium-sized
CASSPTLSAGANVLTF	TGTGCCAGCAGTCCGACTCTAAGCGCTGGGGCCAACGTCCTGACTTTC	TRBV28	TRBJ2-6	NA	few
CASSQSGLAGEEQFF	TGTGCCAGCAGCCAATCTGGACTAGCGGGAGAGGAGCAGTTCTTC	TRBV12-3/TRBV12-4	TRBJ2-1	TRBD2	few